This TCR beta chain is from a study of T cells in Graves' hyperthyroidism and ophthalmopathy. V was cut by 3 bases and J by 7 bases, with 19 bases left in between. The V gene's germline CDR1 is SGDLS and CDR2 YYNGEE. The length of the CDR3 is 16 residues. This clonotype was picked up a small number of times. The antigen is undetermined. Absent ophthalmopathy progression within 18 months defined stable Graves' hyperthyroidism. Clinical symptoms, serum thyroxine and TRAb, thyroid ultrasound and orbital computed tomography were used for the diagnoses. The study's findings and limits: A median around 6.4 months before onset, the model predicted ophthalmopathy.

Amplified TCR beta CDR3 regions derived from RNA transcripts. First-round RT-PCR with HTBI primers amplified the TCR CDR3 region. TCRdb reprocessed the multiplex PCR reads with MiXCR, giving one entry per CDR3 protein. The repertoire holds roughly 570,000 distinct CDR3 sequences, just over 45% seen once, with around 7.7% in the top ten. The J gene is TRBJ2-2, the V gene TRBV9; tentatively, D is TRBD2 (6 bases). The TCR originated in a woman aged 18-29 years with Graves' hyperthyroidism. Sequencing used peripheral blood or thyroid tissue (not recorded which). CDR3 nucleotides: TGTGCCAGCAGCGGTCAGCGAGGAGGGCCTGGCGGGGAGCTGTTTTTT. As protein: CASSGQRGGPGGELFF.